This T cell receptor beta chain was recorded in a study of shared clonotypes between healthy human individuals. Assay used: immunoSEQ multiplex PCR; TCRdb lists only in-frame clones, some missing. The repertoire includes roughly 1 million clones, around 78% of them detected once, and approximately 0.5% sits in the top ten. Germline CDR1 reads SGHRS; CDR2 reads YFSETQ. The V segment lost 4 bases and the J segment 3 bases; nucleotides outside the gene matches: 10. The CDR3 extends over 16 amino acids. Sequencing was done on a sample of memory CD4+ T cells from PBMCs. As for subset: CD45RA-negative fraction. The V and J genes are TRBV5-1 and TRBJ2-5; 9 nucleotides align to TRBD1. The sequence was collected from a young man in good health. Some clones in this sample may be carry-over from other donors' samples. In DNA form, the CDR3 reads TGCGCCAGCAGCGGGGACACAGGGGGCGGGGAAGAGACCCAGTACTTC. This codes for CASSGDTGGGEETQYF.